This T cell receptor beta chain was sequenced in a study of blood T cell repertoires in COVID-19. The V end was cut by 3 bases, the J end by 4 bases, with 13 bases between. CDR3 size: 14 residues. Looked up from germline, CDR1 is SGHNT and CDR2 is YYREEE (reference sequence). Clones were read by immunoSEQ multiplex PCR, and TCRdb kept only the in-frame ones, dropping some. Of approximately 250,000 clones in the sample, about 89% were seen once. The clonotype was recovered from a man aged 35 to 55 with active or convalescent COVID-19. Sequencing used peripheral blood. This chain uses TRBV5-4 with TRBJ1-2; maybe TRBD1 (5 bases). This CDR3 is CASSSGQGGYGYTF. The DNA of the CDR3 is TGTGCCAGCAGCTCCGGGCAGGGAGGCTATGGCTACACCTTC. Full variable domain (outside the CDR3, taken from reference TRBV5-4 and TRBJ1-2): ETGVTQSPTHLIKTRGQQVTLRCSSQSGHNTVSWYQQALGQGPQFIFQYYREEENGRGNFPPRFSGLQFPNYSSELNVNALELDDSALYLCASSSGQGGYGYTFGSGTRLTVV.